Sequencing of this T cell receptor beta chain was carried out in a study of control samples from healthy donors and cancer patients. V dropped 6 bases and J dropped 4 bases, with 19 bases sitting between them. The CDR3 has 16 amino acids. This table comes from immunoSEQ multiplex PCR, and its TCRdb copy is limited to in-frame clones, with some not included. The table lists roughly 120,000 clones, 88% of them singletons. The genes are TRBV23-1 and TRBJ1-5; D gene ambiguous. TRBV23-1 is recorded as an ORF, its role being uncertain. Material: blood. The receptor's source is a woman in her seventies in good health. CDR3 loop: CASRPPAQEGNQPQHF. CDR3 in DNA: TGCGCCAGCAGACCCCCCGCTCAGGAAGGGAATCAGCCCCAGCATTTT.